This TCR beta chain was captured by sequencing in a study of long-term antiretroviral therapy in people with HIV. The run of the v3.0 immunoSEQ assay was at survey level. Libraries were prepared by immunoSEQ multiplex PCR; TCRdb keeps only in-frame clonotypes and omits some of them. The repertoire has about 17,000 clones, roughly 72% of them found once; the top ten carry approximately 16%. This CDR3 is built from 15 residues. With V trimmed by 5 bases and J by 3 bases, 7 bases remained unmatched. The germline V gene encodes CDR1 SNHLY and CDR2 FYNNEI. The V call is TRBV2, the J call TRBJ1-2; 9 nucleotides line up with TRBD1. The sample here was unsorted PBMCs, taken roughly 2.5 years before starting antiretroviral therapy. This TCR was sampled from a woman between 50 and 59 years old with HIV. The CDR3, as DNA: TGTGCCAGCAGTCTGCGGGACAGGGCACACTATGGCTACACCTTC. This translates into CASSLRDRAHYGYTF. Full variable domain (remainder filled in from reference TRBV2 and TRBJ1-2): EPEVTQTPSHQVTQMGQEVILRCVPISNHLYFYWYRQILGQKVEFLVSFYNNEISEKSEIFDDQFSVERPDGSNFTLKIRSTKLEDSAMYFCASSLRDRAHYGYTFGSGTRLTVV.